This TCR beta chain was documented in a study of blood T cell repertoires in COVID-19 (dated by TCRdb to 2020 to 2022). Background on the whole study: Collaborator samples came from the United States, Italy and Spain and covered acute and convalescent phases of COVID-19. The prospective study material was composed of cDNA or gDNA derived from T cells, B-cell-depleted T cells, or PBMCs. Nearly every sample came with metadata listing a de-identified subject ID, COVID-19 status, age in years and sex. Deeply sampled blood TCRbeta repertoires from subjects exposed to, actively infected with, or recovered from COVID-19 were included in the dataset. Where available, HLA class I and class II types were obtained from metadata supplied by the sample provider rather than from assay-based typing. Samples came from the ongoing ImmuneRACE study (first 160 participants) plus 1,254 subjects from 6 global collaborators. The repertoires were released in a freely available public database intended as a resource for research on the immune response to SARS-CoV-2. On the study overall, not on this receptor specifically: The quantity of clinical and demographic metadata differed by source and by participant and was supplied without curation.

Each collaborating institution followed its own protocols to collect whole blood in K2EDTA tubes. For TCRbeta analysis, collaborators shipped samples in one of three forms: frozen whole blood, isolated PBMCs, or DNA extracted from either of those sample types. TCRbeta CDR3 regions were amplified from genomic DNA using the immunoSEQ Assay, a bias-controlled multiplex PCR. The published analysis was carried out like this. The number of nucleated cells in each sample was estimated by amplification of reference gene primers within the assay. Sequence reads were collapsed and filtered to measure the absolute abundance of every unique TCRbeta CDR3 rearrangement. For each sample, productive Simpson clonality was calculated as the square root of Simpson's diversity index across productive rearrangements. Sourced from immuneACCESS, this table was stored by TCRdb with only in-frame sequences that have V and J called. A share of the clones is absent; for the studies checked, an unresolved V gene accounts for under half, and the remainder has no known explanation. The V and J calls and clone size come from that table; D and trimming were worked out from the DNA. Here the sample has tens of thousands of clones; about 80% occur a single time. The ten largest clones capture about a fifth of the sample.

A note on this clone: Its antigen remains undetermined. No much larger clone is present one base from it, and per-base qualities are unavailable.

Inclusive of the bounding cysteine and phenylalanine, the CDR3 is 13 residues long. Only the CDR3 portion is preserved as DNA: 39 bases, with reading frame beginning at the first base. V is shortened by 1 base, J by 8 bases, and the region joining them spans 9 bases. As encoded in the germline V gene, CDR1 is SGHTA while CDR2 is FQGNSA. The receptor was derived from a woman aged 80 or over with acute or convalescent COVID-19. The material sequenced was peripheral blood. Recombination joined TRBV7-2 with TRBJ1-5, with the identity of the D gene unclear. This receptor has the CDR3 CASSLVFAEPQHF. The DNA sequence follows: TGTGCCAGCAGCTTAGTTTTCGCGGAGCCCCAGCATTTT. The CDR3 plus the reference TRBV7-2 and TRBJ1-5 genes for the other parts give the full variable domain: GAGVSQSPSNKVTEKGKDVELRCDPISGHTALYWYRQSLGQGLEFLIYFQGNSAPDKSGLPSDRFSAERTGGSVSTLTIQRTQQEDSAVYLCASSLVFAEPQHFGDGTRLSIL.